Sequencing of this T cell receptor beta chain was carried out in a study of shared clonotypes between healthy human individuals. The wider study: The donor pool was made up of two women and a few men aged 18 to 49. Used for every donor were three CD4 naive, three CD4 memory, two CD8 naive and one CD8 memory plate.

This CDR3 comprises 15 residues. Between the trimmed V and J ends, which lost 5 bases and 6 bases, there was a span of 19 bases. Germline loops: CDR1 MNHEY, CDR2 SVGAGI. This clone was detected ten times or more. TCRdb's copy holds only in-frame clones and misses some; the assay was immunoSEQ multiplex PCR. This sample has 650,000 to 800,000 clones; about 92% occur once, and the top ten carry approximately 22%. Naive-designated CD8 cells lacked CD45RO, were positively enriched for CCR7, and omitted terminally differentiated effector memory CD45RA+ cells. The clonotype was recovered from a man aged 30-40 years in good health. This sequence joins TRBV6-5 and TRBJ1-2; unclear D gene. Sequencing was carried out using naive CD8+ T cells sorted from blood. Here the CDR3 reads CASSGVGPTSDGYTF. The DNA for the CDR3 is TGTGCCAGCAGTGGCGTAGGACCGACCTCAGATGGCTACACCTTC.